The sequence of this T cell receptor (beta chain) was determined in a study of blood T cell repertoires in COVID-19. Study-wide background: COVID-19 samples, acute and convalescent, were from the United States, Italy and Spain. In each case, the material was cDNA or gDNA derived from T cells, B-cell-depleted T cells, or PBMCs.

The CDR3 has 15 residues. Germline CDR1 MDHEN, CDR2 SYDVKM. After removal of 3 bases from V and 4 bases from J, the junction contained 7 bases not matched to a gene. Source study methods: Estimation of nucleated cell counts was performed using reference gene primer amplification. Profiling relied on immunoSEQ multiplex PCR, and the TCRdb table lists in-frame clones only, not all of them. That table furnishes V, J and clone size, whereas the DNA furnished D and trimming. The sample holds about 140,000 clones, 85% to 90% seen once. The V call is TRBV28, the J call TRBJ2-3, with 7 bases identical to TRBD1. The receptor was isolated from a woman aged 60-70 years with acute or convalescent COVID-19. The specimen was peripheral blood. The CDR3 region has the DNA TGTGCCAGCAGTTTGGTTGACAGGGCGTCAGATACGCAGTATTTT. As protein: CASSLVDRASDTQYF.